What follows are 9 T cell receptor beta chains derived from one specimen sequenced in a study of T cells after yellow fever vaccination. TCRdb reprocessed the 5' RACE reads via MiXCR and lists one record per CDR3 protein. The top ten clones hold 19% of a sample with 250,000 or so distinct CDR3 sequences, 3.6% of them seen once. Specimen: PBMCs, collected 15 days after the yellow fever booster vaccination. Receptor source: a man younger than 35 who received the YFV17D yellow fever vaccine.

The CDR3 nucleotides read TGCGCCAGCAGCTCGACAGGGGTTACAGGGGAGAACTATGGCTACACCTTC. It specifies CASSSTGVTGENYGYTF. The V and J genes are TRBV5-1 and TRBJ1-2; 8 bases line up with TRBD1. Germline V lookup: CDR1 SGHRS, CDR2 YFSETQ. Trimming at V came to 3 bases and at J to 2 bases, leaving 12 bases not matched to a gene. The CDR3 loop spans 17 amino acids. Combining the CDR3 with reference TRBV5-1 and TRBJ1-2 gives the whole variable domain KAGVTQTPRYLIKTRGQQVTLSCSPISGHRSVSWYQQTPGQGLQFLFEYFSETQRNKGNFPGRFSGRQFSNSRSEMNVSTLELGDSALYLCASSSTGVTGENYGYTFGSGTRLTVV.

The sample holds many counts of this clonotype. The chain employs TRBV4-3 and TRBJ1-3; D is unclear. The CDR3 runs 16 residues. The V gene's germline CDR1 is LGHNA and CDR2 YSLEER. The germline V and J ends were trimmed by 0 bases and 3 bases, with 12 bases remaining between them. The chain's CDR3 is CASSQDTAADGNTIYF. The DNA for the CDR3 is TGCGCCAGCAGCCAAGACACCGCCGCTGATGGAAACACCATATATTTT.

The sample holds many counts of this clonotype. This chain links TRBV5-6 with TRBJ1-4; a weak D match, TRBD1 (5 bases). CDR1 SGHDT and CDR2 YYEEEE come from the germline V gene. V was trimmed by 4 bases and J by 8 bases, leaving 15 bases between them. This CDR3 is 14 amino acids long. The CDR3 here is CASSRDRPAEKLFF. The CDR3 DNA reads as TGTGCCAGCAGCCGAGACAGACCCGCCGAAAAACTGTTTTTT.

Many counts were recorded for this clonotype. The chain employs TRBV4-2 and TRBJ1-5; no definite D call. The CDR3 totals 15 residues. V was pared by 1 base and J by 0 bases, with 7 bases between. Germline CDR1 and CDR2: LGHNA and YNFKEQ. The CDR3: CASSQVGFSNQPQHF. The CDR3 DNA reads as TGTGCCAGCAGCCAAGTAGGGTTTAGCAATCAGCCCCAGCATTTT.

V gene TRBV6-6 combines with J gene TRBJ2-5, with 8 bases aligning to TRBD2. The CDR3 sequence is 13 residues long. The germline V gene encodes CDR1 MNHNY and CDR2 SVGAGI (reference sequence). Trimming removed 6 bases from V and 4 bases from J; junction bases left unmatched: 4. The CDR3 nucleotides are TGTGCCAGCAGGACCACTAGCGGAGAGACCCAGTACTTC. It specifies CASRTTSGETQYF.

At least ten counts were recorded for this clonotype. V is TRBV7-3 and J is TRBJ1-2; D ambiguous. V lost 5 bases, J lost 2 bases, and 12 bases lay in between. Germline assignment: CDR1 SGHTA and CDR2 FQGTGA. CDR3 length: 14 amino acids. Here the CDR3 reads CASSPQGTNYGYTF. The CDR3 DNA is TGTGCCAGCAGCCCCCAAGGAACCAACTATGGCTACACCTTC.

This clonotype was counted ten times or more. The gene calls are TRBV6-6 and TRBJ1-6; D unclear. CDR1 is MNHNY, CDR2 SVGAGI, per germline (reference sequence). V was cut by 8 bases and J by 9 bases, with 14 bases left in between. This CDR3 has 13 amino acids. As DNA, the CDR3 is TGTGCCAGCGGTCGGCCCCCGGGTTCACCCCTCCACTTT. Its translation is CASGRPPGSPLHF.

This clonotype was observed many times. The CDR3 nucleotides read TGCAGTGCTATTACCAGCGATGAGACCCAGTACTTC. The encoded protein is CSAITSDETQYF. The chain couples TRBV20-1 to TRBJ2-5; D not certain. In germline, CDR1 is DFQATT, CDR2 SNEGSKA (reference sequence). This CDR3 region has 12 residues. Trimming shortened V by 4 bases and J by 5 bases, and 11 bases separated the two germline ends.

This clonotype was seen repeatedly, ten times or more. The V call is TRBV20-1, the J call TRBJ1-1, with 8 bases identical to TRBD1. The CDR3 consists of 13 residues. Germline assignment: CDR1 DFQATT and CDR2 SNEGSKA (reference sequence). V gave up 5 bases and J gave up 5 bases; unmatched junction bases: 7. The CDR3 loop reads CSAPGGGGTEAFF. The CDR3 nucleotides read TGCAGTGCTCCAGGGGGCGGAGGTACTGAAGCTTTCTTT.